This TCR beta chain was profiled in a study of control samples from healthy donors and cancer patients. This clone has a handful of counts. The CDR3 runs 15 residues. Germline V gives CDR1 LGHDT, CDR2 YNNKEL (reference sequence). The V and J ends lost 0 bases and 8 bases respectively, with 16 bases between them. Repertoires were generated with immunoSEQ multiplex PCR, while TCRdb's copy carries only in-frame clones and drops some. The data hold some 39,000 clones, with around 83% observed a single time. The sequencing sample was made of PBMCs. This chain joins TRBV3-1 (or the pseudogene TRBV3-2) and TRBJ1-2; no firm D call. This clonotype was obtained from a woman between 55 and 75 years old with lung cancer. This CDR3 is CASSQESTAKGGYTF. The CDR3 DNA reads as TGTGCCAGCAGCCAAGAGTCGACGGCCAAGGGCGGCTACACCTTC.